This T cell receptor (beta chain) was captured by sequencing in a study of blood T cell repertoires in COVID-19 (dated by TCRdb to the early 2020s). Context from the whole study: The collaborator samples originated in the United States, Italy and Spain and spanned the acute and convalescent phases of COVID-19. The sample metadata nearly always contained a de-identified subject ID, COVID-19 status, age in years and sex. Where HLA class I and class II types were available, the types were taken from metadata supplied by the sample provider, not from assay-based typing. The repertoires were released in a freely available public database intended as a resource for research on the immune response to SARS-CoV-2. Samples were obtained from the ongoing ImmuneRACE study (first 160 participants) and from approximately 1,200 subjects provided by 6 global collaborators. Subjects who had been exposed to COVID-19, were actively infected with it, or had recovered from it provided the deeply sampled blood TCRbeta repertoires that made up the dataset. The prospective study material was composed of cDNA or gDNA derived from T cells, B-cell-depleted T cells, or PBMCs. What the authors observed across the whole study: The quantity of clinical and demographic metadata differed by source and by participant and was supplied without curation.

Points on this clone: This clone's antigen is unknown. No per-base quality is available; no much larger clone lies one base away.

V loses 7 bases at its end and J loses 0 bases; junction bases beyond the gene matches: 7. Counted from cysteine to phenylalanine, this CDR3 has 17 amino acids. Just the 51-base CDR3 DNA is kept, in frame starting at base 1. Based on the germline V gene (reference sequence), the CDR1 and CDR2 sequences are MNHEY and SMNVEV. Each collaborating institution followed its own protocols to collect whole blood in K2EDTA tubes. For TCRbeta analysis, collaborators shipped samples in one of three forms: frozen whole blood, isolated PBMCs, or DNA extracted from either of those sample types. The immunoSEQ Assay, a bias-controlled multiplex PCR, was used to amplify TCRbeta CDR3 regions from genomic DNA. Per the source publication's procedure: Within the assay, amplification of reference gene primers was used to estimate how many nucleated cells each sample contained. To quantify the absolute abundance of each unique TCRbeta CDR3 rearrangement, sequence reads were collapsed and filtered. Productive Simpson clonality was computed per sample as the square root of Simpson's diversity index over productive rearrangements. Imported from immuneACCESS, the table was reduced by TCRdb to in-frame sequences with V and J called. These copies leave out some clones; in studies compared against another copy, an unresolved V gene accounts for under half, and the cause of the remainder is not known. V and J calls and clone size follow that table, whereas D and trimming were derived from the DNA. The sample records a few hundred thousand clones, about 83% of which are singletons. The top ten hold more than 9% of the sample.

The chain employs TRBV27 and TRBJ1-6, with 9 central nucleotides matching TRBD1. The sequencing sample was made of peripheral blood. This TCR was sampled from a man aged 80 or over with acute or convalescent COVID-19. The bases read TGTGCCAGCAAAGGGACAGGGTTAAACTCCTATAATTCACCCCTCCACTTT. Its protein is CASKGTGLNSYNSPLHF.